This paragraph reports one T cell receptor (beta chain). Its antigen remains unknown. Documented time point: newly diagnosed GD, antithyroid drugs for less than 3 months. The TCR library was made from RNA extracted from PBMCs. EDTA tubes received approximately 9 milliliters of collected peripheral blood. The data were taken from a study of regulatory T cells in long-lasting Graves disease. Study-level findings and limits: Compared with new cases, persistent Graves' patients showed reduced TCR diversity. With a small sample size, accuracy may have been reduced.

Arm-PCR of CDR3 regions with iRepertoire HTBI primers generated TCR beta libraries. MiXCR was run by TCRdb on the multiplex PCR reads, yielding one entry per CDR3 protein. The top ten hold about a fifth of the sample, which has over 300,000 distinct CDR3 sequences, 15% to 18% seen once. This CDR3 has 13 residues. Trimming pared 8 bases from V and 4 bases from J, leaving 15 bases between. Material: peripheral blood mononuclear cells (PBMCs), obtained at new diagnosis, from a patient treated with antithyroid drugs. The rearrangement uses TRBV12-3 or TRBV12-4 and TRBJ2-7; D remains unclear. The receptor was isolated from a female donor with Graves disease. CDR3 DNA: TGTGCCAGCTCACCACCGGGTGTGTACGAGCAGTACTTC. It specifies CASSPPGVYEQYF.